This T cell receptor (beta chain) stems from a study of CD8+CD57+ T cells in acquired aplastic anemia. Overall study: Average DNA yield from sorted CD4+ and CD8+ cells was around 3.2 ug.

The CDR3 spans 12 residues. The V end lost 6 bases, the J end lost 2 bases, and 7 bases lay between the germline ends. Germline lookup yields CDR1 LNHDA and CDR2 SQIVND (reference sequence). TCR beta VDJ and CDR3 profiling used genomic DNA as template. TCRdb independently ran MiXCR on the reads; one entry per CDR3 protein. The data contain roughly 240,000 distinct CDR3 sequences, 47% of them singletons. Sequencing was done on patients that had shown CD8+CD57+ cell expansion by flow cytometry. Every one of the patients had aplastic anemia (severe, acquired). General study findings and limits: Some 31 sequences, all CD8+ CDR3, were shared between patients and controls.

Note on this clonotype: The antigen remains unidentified.

Sequencing was carried out using sorted CD4+, CD8+, or CD8+CD57+ T cells (not recorded which) from PBMCs. The receptor comes from a human donor with aplastic anemia. The chain uses TRBV19 and TRBJ1-1; the D is unclear. This CDR3 reads CASRGYNTEAFF. The CDR3, as DNA: TGTGCCAGTAGAGGGTATAACACTGAAGCTTTCTTT.